The text below deals with one T cell receptor beta chain. Its antigen is not identified. This entry is derived from a study of chemoradiotherapy in HPV16-positive cancers. Study results and limitations: HPV-specific T cells were functionally defined from only a couple of HPV16-positive patients. During treatment, candidate HPV-specific clones and E7-related motifs expanded in tumor. HPV-responsive T-cell expansion during chemoradiotherapy was linked to improved recurrence-free survival in HPV16-positive patients.

Trimming removed 3 bases at V and 6 bases at J, with 11 bases between. Germline CDR1 reads MNHEY; CDR2 reads SMNVEV (reference sequence). This CDR3 contains 13 residues. Repertoires were generated with immunoSEQ multiplex PCR, while TCRdb's copy carries only in-frame clones and drops some. This table holds approximately 8,300 clones, roughly 89% found once. Samples were taken several times over chemoradiotherapy. The chain couples TRBV27 to TRBJ1-2; tentatively, D is TRBD1 (6 bases). The receptor's source is a human donor with HPV-associated anogenital cancer. The source material was blood, sampled from a patient who underwent chemoradiotherapy. CDR3 region: CASSFQQGNGYTF. CDR3 sequence (DNA): TGTGCCAGCAGTTTTCAACAGGGAAATGGCTACACCTTC.